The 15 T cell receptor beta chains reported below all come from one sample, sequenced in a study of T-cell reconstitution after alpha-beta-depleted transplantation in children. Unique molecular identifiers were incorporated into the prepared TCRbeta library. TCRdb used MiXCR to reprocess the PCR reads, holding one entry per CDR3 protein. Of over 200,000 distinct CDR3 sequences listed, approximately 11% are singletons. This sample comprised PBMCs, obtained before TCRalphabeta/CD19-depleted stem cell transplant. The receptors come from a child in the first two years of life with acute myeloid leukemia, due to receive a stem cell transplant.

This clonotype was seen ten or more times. The CDR3 DNA follows: TGCGCCAGCAGCTTGGGGACTAGCAATCCGCAGTATTTT. This translates into CASSLGTSNPQYF. The rearrangement links TRBV5-1 to TRBJ2-3; 8 nucleotides align to TRBD2. There are 13 residues in the CDR3. V was pared by 0 bases and J by 10 bases, with 4 bases of the junction left unmatched. The germline gives CDR1 SGHRS, CDR2 YFSETQ.

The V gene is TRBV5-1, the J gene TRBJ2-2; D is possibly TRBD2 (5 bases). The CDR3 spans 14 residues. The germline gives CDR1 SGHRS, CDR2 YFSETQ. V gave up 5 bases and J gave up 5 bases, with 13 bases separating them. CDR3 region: CASRLWGETGELFF. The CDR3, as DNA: TGCGCCAGCAGACTTTGGGGAGAAACCGGGGAGCTGTTTTTT.

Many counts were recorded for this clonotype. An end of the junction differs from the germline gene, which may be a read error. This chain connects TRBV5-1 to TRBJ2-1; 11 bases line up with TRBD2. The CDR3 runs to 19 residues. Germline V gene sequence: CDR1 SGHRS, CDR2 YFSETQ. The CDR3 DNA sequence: TGCGCCAGCAGCTTGGTTAGCGGGGGGGCCATTCTCTCCTATAATGAGCAGTTCTTC. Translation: CASSLVSGGAILSYNEQFF.

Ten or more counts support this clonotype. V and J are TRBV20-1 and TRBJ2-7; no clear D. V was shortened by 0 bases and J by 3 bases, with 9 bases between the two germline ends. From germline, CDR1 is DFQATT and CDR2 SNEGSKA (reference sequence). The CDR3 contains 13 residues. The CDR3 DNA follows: TGCAGTGCTAGAGATCGGGCCGTCTACGAGCAGTACTTC. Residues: CSARDRAVYEQYF.

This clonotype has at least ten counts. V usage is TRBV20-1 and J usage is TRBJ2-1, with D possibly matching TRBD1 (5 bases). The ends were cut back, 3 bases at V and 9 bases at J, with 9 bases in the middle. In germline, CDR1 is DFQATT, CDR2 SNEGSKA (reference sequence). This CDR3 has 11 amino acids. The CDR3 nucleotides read TGCAGTGCTAGTTCAAGGGGTGAGCAGTTCTTC. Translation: CSASSRGEQFF.

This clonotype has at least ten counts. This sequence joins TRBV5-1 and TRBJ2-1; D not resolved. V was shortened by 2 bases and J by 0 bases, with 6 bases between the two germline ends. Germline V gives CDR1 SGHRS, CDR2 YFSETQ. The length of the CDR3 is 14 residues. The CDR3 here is CASSLRTSYNEQFF. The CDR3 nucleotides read TGCGCCAGCAGCTTAAGGACCTCCTACAATGAGCAGTTCTTC.

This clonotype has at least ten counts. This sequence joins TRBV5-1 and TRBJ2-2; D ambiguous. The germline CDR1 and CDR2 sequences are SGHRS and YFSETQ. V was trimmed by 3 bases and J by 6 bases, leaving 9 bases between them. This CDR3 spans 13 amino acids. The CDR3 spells CASSSQYPGELFF. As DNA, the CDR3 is TGCGCCAGCAGCTCCCAGTATCCCGGGGAGCTGTTTTTT.

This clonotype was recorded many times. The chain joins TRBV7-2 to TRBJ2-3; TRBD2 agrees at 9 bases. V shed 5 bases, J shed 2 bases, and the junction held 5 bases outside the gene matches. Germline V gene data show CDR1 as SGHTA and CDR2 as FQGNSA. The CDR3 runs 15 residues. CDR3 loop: CASSRIAGATDTQYF. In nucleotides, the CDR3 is TGTGCCAGCAGCCGTATAGCGGGGGCCACAGATACGCAGTATTTT.

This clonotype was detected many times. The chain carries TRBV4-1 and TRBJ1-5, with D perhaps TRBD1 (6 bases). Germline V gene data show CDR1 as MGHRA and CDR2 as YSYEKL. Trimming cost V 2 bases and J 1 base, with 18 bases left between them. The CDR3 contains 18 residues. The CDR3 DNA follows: TGCGCCAGCAGCCAATCCCCGAACAGGGAAGGAAGCAATCAGCCCCAGCATTTT. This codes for CASSQSPNREGSNQPQHF.

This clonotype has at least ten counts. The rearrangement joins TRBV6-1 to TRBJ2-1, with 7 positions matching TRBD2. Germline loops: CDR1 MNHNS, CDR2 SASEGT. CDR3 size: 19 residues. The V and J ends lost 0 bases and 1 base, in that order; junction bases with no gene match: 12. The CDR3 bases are TGTGCCAGCAGTGAAGCGCCCGGGGTAGCGGGCTCATCCTACAATGAGCAGTTCTTC. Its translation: CASSEAPGVAGSSYNEQFF.

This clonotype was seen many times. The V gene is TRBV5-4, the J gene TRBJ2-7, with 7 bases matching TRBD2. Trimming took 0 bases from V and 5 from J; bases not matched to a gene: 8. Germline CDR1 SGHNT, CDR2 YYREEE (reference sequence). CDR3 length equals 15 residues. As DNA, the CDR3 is TGTGCCAGCAGCTTGGCATTGGGGGGGGTGAACGAGCAGTACTTC. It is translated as CASSLALGGVNEQYF.

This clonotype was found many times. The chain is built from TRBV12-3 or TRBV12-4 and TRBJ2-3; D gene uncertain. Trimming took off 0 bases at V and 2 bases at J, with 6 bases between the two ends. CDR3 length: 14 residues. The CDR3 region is CASSLADPTDTQYF. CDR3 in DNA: TGTGCCAGCAGTTTAGCGGACCCCACAGATACGCAGTATTTT.

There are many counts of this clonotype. The CDR3 loop is CASSKSGQGGNEQYF. CDR3 nucleotide sequence: TGTGCCAGCAGCAAATCTGGACAGGGTGGCAACGAGCAGTACTTC. V usage is TRBV21-1 and J usage is TRBJ2-7; TRBD1, the table's D call, was not compared with the DNA. TRBV21-1 counts as a pseudogene. The CDR3 contains 15 residues.

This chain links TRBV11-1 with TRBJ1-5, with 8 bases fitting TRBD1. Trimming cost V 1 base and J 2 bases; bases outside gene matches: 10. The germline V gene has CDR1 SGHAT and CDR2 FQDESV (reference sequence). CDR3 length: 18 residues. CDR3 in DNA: TGTGCCAGCAGCTTAGAGCAAAACGGACAGGGCGGCAATCAGCCCCAGCATTTT. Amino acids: CASSLEQNGQGGNQPQHF.

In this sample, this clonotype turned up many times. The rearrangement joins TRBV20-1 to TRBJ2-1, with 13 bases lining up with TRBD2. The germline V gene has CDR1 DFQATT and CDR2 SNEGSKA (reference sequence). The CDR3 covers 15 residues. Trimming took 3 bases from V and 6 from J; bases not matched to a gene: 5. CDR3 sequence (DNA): TGCAGTGCTAGCCAGACTAGCGGGAGGAGCAATGAGCAGTTCTTC. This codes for CSASQTSGRSNEQFF.